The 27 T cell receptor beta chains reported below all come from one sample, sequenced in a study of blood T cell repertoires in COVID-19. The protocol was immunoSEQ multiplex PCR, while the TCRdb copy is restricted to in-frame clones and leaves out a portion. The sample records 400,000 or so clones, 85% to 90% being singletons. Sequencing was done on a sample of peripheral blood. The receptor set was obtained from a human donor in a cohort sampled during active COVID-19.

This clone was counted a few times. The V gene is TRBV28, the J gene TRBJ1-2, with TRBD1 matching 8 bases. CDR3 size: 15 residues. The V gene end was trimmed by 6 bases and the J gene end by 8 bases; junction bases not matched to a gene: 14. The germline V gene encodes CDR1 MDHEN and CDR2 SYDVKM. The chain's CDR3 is CASSPTGQGARGYTF. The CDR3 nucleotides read TGTGCCAGCAGCCCCACCGGGCAGGGGGCAAGGGGCTACACCTTC.

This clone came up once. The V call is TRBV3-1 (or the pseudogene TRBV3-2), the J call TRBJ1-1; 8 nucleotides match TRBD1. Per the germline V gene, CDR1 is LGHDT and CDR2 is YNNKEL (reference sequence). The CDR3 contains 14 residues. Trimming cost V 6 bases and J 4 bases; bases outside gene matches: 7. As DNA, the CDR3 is TGTGCCAGCAGACGCGCAACAGGGGGCACTGAAGCTTTCTTT. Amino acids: CASRRATGGTEAFF.

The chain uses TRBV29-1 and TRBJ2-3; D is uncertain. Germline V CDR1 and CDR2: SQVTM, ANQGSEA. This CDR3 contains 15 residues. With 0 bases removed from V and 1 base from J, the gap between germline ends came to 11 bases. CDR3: CSVEDPGPGTDTQYF. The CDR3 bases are TGCAGCGTTGAAGATCCGGGTCCCGGCACAGATACGCAGTATTTT.

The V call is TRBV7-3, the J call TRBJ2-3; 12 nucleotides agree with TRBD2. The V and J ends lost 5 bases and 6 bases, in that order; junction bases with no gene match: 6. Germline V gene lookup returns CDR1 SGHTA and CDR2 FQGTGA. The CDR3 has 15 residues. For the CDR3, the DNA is TGTGCCAGCAGCGTACTAGCGGGAGGTATGGATACGCAGTATTTT. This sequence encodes CASSVLAGGMDTQYF. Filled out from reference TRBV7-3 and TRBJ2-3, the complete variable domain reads GAGVSQTPSNKVTEKGKYVELRCDPISGHTALYWYRQSLGQGPEFLIYFQGTGAADDSGLPNDRFFAVRPEGSVSTLKIQRTERGDSAVYLCASSVLAGGMDTQYFGPGTRLTVL.

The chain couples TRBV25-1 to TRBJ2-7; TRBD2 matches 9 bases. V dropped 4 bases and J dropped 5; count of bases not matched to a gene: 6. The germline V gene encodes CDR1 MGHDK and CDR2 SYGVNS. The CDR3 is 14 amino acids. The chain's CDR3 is CASSGSGSFHEQYF. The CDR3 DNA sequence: TGTGCCAGCAGTGGTAGCGGGAGTTTCCACGAGCAGTACTTC.

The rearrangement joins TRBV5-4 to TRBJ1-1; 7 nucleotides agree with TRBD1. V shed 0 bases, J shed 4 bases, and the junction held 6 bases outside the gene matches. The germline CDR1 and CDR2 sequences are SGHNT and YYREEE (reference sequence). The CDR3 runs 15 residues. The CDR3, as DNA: TGTGCCAGCAGCTTGGCCGCAGGGGGAGGCACTGAAGCTTTCTTT. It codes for CASSLAAGGGTEAFF.

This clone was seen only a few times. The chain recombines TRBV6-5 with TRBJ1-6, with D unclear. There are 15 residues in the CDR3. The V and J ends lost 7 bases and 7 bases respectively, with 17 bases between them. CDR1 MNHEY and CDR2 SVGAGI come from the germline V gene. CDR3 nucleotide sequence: TGTGCCAGCATCCGATACCTAAGCGGGAATTCACCCCTCCACTTT. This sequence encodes CASIRYLSGNSPLHF.

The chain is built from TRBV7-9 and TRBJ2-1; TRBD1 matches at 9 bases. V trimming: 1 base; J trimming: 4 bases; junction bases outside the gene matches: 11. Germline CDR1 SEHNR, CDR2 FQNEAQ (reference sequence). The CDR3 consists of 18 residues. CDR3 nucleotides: TGTGCCAGCAGCTTAGTGATTCTACGGGACAGGGTATACAATGAGCAGTTCTTC. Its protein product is CASSLVILRDRVYNEQFF.

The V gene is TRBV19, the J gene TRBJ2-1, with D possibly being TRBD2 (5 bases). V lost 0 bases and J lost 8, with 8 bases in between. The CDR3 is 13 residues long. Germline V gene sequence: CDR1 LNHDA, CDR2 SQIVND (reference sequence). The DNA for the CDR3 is TGTGCCAGTAGTATAGATCTGAGGGATGAGCAGTTCTTC. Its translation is CASSIDLRDEQFF.

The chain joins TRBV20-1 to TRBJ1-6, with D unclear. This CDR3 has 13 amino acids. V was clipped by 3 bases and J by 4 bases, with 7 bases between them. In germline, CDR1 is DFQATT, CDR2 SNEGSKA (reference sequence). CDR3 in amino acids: CSASGTYNSPLHF. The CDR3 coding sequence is TGCAGTGCTAGTGGAACTTATAATTCACCCCTCCACTTT.

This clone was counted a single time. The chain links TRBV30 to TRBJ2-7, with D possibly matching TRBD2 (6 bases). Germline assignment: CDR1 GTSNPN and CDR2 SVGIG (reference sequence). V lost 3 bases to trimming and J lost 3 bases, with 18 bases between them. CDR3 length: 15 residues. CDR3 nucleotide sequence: TGTGCCTGGAGGGAGAACCTTAGGGGACTCTACGAGCAGTACTTC. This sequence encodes CAWRENLRGLYEQYF.

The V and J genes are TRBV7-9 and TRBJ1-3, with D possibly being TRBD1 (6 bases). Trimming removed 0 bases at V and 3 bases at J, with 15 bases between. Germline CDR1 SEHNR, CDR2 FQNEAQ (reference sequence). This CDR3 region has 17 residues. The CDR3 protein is CASSLAPSGAGGNTIYF. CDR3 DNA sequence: TGTGCCAGCAGCTTAGCGCCCTCAGGGGCTGGTGGAAACACCATATATTTT.

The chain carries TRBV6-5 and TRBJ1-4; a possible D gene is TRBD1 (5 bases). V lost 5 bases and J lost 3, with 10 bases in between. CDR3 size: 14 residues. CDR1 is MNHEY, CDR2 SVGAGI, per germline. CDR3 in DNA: TGTGCCAGCAGTCTACAGGCCGCTAATGAAAAACTGTTTTTT. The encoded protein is CASSLQAANEKLFF.

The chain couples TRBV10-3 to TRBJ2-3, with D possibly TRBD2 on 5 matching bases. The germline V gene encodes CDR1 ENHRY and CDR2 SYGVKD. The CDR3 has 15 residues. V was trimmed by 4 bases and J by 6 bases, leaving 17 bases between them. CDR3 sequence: CAISAVGIGEDTQYF. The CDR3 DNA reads TGTGCCATCAGTGCGGTCGGGATAGGCGAGGATACGCAGTATTTT.

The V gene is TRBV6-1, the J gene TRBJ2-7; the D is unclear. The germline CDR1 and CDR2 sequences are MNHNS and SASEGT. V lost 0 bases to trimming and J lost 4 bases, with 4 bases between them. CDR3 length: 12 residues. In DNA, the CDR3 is TGTGCCAGCAGTGAAGCAGAGTACGAGCAGTACTTC. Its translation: CASSEAEYEQYF.

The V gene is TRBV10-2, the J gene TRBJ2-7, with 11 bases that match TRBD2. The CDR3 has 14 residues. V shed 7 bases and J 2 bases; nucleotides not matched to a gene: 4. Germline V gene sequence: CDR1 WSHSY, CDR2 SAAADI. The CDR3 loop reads CASTLAGDAYEQYF. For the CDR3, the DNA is TGCGCCAGCACACTAGCGGGAGACGCCTACGAGCAGTACTTC.

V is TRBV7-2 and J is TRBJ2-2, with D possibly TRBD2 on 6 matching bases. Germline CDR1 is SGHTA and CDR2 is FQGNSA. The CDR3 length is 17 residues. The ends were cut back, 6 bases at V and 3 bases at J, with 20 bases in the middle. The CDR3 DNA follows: TGTGCCAGCAGTTTTAAAATAGCGGTGGGGGACACCGGGGAGCTGTTTTTT. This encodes CASSFKIAVGDTGELFF.

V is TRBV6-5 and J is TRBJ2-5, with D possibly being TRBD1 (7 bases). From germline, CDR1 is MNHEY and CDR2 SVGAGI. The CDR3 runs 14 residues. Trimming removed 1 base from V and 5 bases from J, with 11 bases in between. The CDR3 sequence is CASSYFAGGETQYF. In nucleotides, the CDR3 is TGTGCCAGCAGTTACTTCGCAGGGGGGGAGACCCAGTACTTC.

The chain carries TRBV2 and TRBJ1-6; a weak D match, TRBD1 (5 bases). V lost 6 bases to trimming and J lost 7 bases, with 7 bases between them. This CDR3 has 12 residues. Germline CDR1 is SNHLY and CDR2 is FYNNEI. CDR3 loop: CASSPGNSPLHF. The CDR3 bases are TGTGCCAGCAGCCCAGGGAATTCACCCCTCCACTTT. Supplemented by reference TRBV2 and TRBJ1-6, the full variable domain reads EPEVTQTPSHQVTQMGQEVILRCVPISNHLYFYWYRQILGQKVEFLVSFYNNEISEKSEIFDDQFSVERPDGSNFTLKIRSTKLEDSAMYFCASSPGNSPLHFGNGTRLTVT.

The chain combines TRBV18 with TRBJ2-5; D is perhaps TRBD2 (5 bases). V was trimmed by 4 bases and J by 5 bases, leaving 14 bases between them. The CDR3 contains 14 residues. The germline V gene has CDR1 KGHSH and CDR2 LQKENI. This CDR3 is CASSLGAAGETQYF. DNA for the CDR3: TGTGCCAGCTCACTGGGAGCGGCCGGGGAGACCCAGTACTTC. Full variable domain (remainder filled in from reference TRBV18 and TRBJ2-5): NAGVMQNPRHLVRRRGQEARLRCSPMKGHSHVYWYRQLPEEGLKFMVYLQKENIIDESGMPKERFSAEFPKEGPSILRIQQVVRGDSAAYFCASSLGAAGETQYFGPGTRLLVL.

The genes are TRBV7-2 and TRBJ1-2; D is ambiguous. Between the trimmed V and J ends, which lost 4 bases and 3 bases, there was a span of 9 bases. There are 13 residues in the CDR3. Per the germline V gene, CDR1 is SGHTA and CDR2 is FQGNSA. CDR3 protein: CASSSPVYYGYTF. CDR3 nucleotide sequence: TGTGCCAGCAGCTCCCCAGTTTACTATGGCTACACCTTC.

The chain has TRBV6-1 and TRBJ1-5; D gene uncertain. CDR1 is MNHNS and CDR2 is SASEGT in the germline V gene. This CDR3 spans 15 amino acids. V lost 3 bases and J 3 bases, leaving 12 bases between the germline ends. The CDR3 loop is CASSDSLRDNQPQHF. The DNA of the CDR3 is TGTGCCAGCAGTGATAGTCTACGGGACAATCAGCCCCAGCATTTT.

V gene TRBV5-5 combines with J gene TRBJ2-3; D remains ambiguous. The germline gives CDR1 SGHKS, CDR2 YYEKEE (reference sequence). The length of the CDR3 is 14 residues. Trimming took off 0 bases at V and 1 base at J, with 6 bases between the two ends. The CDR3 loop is CASSLGSGTDTQYF. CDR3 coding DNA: TGTGCCAGCAGCTTGGGGTCGGGCACAGATACGCAGTATTTT.

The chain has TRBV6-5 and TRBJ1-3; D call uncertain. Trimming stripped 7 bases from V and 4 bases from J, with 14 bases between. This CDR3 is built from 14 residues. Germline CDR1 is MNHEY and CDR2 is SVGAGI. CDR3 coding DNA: TGTGCCAGCATGCCCGGGTTAGACGGAAACACCATATATTTT. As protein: CASMPGLDGNTIYF.

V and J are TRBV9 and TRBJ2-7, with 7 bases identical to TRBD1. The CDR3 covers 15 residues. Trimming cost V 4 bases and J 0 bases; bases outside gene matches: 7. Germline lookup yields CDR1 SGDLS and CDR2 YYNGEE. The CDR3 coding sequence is TGTGCCAGCAGCCCCTCTGACAGGGTCTCCTACGAGCAGTACTTC. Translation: CASSPSDRVSYEQYF.

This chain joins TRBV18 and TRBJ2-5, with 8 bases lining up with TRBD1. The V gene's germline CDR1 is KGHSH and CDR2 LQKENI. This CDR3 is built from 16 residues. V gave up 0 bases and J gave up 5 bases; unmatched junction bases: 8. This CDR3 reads CASSPPPRGLGETQYF. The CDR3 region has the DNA TGTGCCAGCTCACCACCACCCAGGGGGCTCGGGGAGACCCAGTACTTC.

CDR3 sequence reads: CASSQGAGGYGYTF. As DNA, the CDR3 is TGTGCCAGCAGCCAAGGAGCAGGGGGCTATGGCTACACCTTC. The chain couples TRBV3-1 (or the pseudogene TRBV3-2) to TRBJ1-2; 7 nucleotides align to TRBD1. Trimming cost V 1 base and J 4 bases; bases outside gene matches: 3. The CDR3 totals 14 residues. The germline gives CDR1 LGHDT, CDR2 YNNKEL (reference sequence).